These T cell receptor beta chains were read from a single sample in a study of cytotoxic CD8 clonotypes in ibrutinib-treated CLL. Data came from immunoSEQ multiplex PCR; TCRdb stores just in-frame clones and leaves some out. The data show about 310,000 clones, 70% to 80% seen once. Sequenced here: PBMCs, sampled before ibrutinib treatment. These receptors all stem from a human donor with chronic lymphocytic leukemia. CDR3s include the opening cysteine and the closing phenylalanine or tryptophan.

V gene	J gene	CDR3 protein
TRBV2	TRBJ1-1	CASSEWAKNTEAFF
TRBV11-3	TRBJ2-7	CASSLSGSYEQYF
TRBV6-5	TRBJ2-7	CASSYATGRLGYEQYF
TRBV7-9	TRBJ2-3	CASSLMVLTSGLRADTQYF
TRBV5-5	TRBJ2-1	CASSPGARSHYNEQFF
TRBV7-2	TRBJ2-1	CASSLTSGTYNEQFF
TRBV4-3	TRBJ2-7	CASSQAPGGTFSYEQYF
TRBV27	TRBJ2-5	CASSRGLADQETQYF
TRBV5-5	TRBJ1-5	CASSSNTGRSNQPQHF
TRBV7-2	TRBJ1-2	CASSKQGNGYTF
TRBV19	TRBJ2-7	CASSNTGEQYF
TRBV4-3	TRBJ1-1	CASSQGAVGEAFF
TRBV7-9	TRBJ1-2	CASSLALQTQGYTF
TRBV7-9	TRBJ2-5	CASSLRAGGRVRETQYF
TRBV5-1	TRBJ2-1	CASSPGGGNNEQFF
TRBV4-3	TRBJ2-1	CASSQDIGNEQFF
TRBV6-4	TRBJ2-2	CASSVVAGANTGELFF
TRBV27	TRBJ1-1	CASSLGRGVTEAFF
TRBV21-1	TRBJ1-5	CASSKHPLQPQHF
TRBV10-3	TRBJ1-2	CAISDRGGYTF
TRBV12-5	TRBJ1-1	CASGLGEITEAFF
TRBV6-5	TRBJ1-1	CASSYSSGHMNTEAFF